The T cell receptor (beta chain) under discussion was sequenced for a study of shared clonotypes between healthy human individuals. This CDR3 is built from 14 residues. Trimming took off 5 bases at V and 3 bases at J, with 11 bases between the two ends. Germline V gene sequence: CDR1 MNHEY, CDR2 SMNVEV (reference sequence). The investigators split CD4+ cells into a CD45RA+ naive subset and a CD45RA-negative memory subset. Assay: immunoSEQ multiplex PCR; the TCRdb copy retains only in-frame clones and omits some. The sample lists approximately 2.4 million clones, roughly 95% occurring once. This chain joins TRBV27 and TRBJ1-5; weak D call: TRBD1 (6 bases). Sequencing was carried out using naive CD4+ T cells sorted from blood. Subset of the sample: CD45RA+ positively selected. The clonotype comes from a young man in good health. CDR3 residues: CASSRGVNNQPQHF. The CDR3 DNA is TGTGCCAGCAGTAGGGGGGTGAACAATCAGCCCCAGCATTTT.